The TCR beta chain described here comes from a study of cytomegalovirus exposure and HLA in healthy donors. Germline-derived CDR1 and CDR2 are KGHSH and LQKENI. The CDR3 has 15 amino acids. J was trimmed by 4 bases and V by 4 bases; bases with no gene match: 4. The repertoire was sequenced with immunoSEQ multiplex PCR; TCRdb's copy has only in-frame clones and lacks some. The sample gives 150,000 to 200,000 clones, approximately 96% of which show up once; 0.89% is in the top ten. V gene TRBV18 combines with J gene TRBJ2-2, with 9 bases aligning to TRBD1. The source material was PBMCs. This TCR was sampled from a woman aged 18-29 years in good health and CMV-seronegative. The CDR3 bases are TGTGCCAGCTCACAAACAGGGGGCTTCACCGGGGAGCTGTTTTTT. It codes for CASSQTGGFTGELFF.